The 28 T cell receptor beta chains presented below share a single source sample, sequenced in a study of T cell responses to AZD1222 COVID-19 vaccine. Data came from immunoSEQ multiplex PCR; TCRdb stores just in-frame clones and leaves some out. The table lists about 56,000 clones, roughly 90% of them singletons, with 6.9% in the top ten. Material: peripheral blood, obtained 28 days after the second AZD1222 dose. The receptor set was obtained from an adult who received the AZD1222 COVID-19 vaccine.

As DNA, the CDR3 is TGTGCCATCAGTGAGTCCTCAGATACGCAGTATTTT. This codes for CAISESSDTQYF. The chain combines TRBV10-3 with TRBJ2-3; D is ambiguous. This CDR3 has 12 residues. V was pared by 0 bases and J by 4 bases, with 2 bases between. Germline V gene sequence: CDR1 ENHRY, CDR2 SYGVKD.

The V call is TRBV5-4, the J call TRBJ2-3; D not resolved. Germline V gene sequence: CDR1 SGHNT, CDR2 YYREEE (reference sequence). The germline V and J ends were trimmed by 4 bases and 3 bases, with 12 bases remaining between them. CDR3 length equals 14 residues. The CDR3 DNA reads as TGTGCCAGCAGCCCCGATTTGGGTACAGATACGCAGTATTTT. Its protein product is CASSPDLGTDTQYF. Combining the CDR3 with reference TRBV5-4 and TRBJ2-3 gives the whole variable domain ETGVTQSPTHLIKTRGQQVTLRCSSQSGHNTVSWYQQALGQGPQFIFQYYREEENGRGNFPPRFSGLQFPNYSSELNVNALELDDSALYLCASSPDLGTDTQYFGPGTRLTVL.

The J gene is TRBJ2-1, the V gene TRBV24-1; no definite D call. The CDR3 is 14 residues long. Trimming removed 4 bases at V and 9 bases at J, with 15 bases between. The germline V gene has CDR1 KGHDR and CDR2 SFDVKD. This CDR3 is CATSEAIGESEQFF. In nucleotides, the CDR3 is TGTGCCACCAGTGAGGCAATTGGGGAATCTGAGCAGTTCTTC.

This clone was counted a few times. This chain joins TRBV20-1 and TRBJ1-1; D remains ambiguous. CDR3 size: 13 residues. CDR1 is DFQATT and CDR2 is SNEGSKA in the germline V gene (reference sequence). Trimming left V 3 bases short and J 4 bases short, with 12 bases between. The CDR3 bases are TGCAGTGCTAGTAGATCCATTGGCACTGAAGCTTTCTTT. This translates into CSASRSIGTEAFF.

The rearrangement joins TRBV9 to TRBJ2-3; 10 nucleotides agree with TRBD2. Trimming cost V 3 bases and J 1 base; bases outside gene matches: 5. The CDR3 has 16 amino acids. From germline, CDR1 is SGDLS and CDR2 YYNGEE. For the CDR3, the DNA is TGTGCCAGCAGCGCCTCCGGGACTAGCGGCACAGATACGCAGTATTTT. Protein product: CASSASGTSGTDTQYF.

The CDR3 DNA reads as TGTGCCAGCAGTTTAAAAGGACCGCCCTCTGGGGCCAACGTCCTGACTTTC. Encoded protein: CASSLKGPPSGANVLTF. V and J are TRBV27 and TRBJ2-6; D ambiguous. Trimming cost V 2 bases and J 0 bases, with 11 bases left between them. Germline CDR1 MNHEY, CDR2 SMNVEV (reference sequence). This CDR3 region has 17 residues.

The rearrangement joins TRBV5-1 to TRBJ2-6; D uncertain. V was trimmed by 1 base and J by 2 bases, leaving 10 bases between them. Germline CDR1 reads SGHRS; CDR2 reads YFSETQ. The CDR3 is made up of 16 amino acids. The CDR3 is CASSLSPGTGANVLTF. CDR3 nucleotide sequence: TGCGCCAGCAGCTTGTCTCCGGGTACTGGGGCCAACGTCCTGACTTTC.

The chain links TRBV5-1 to TRBJ1-6, with 7 bases aligning to TRBD1. The CDR3 contains 19 residues. Germline V gene data show CDR1 as SGHRS and CDR2 as YFSETQ. The V segment lost 4 bases and the J segment 0 bases; nucleotides outside the gene matches: 13. CDR3 nucleotides: TGCGCCAGCAGCGGAAAAGTACAGGGGTCGAGCTCCTATAATTCACCCCTCCACTTT. It is translated as CASSGKVQGSSSYNSPLHF.

This chain uses TRBV7-9 with TRBJ1-2; no definite D call. The V and J ends lost 5 bases and 4 bases respectively, with 14 bases between them. This CDR3 region has 14 residues. Germline loops: CDR1 SEHNR, CDR2 FQNEAQ (reference sequence). CDR3 coding DNA: TGTGCCAGCAGCCCAACGACCGGAGCCTATGGCTACACCTTC. This encodes CASSPTTGAYGYTF.

The chain joins TRBV7-3 to TRBJ1-2, with D possibly being TRBD1 (6 bases). Germline loops: CDR1 SGHTA, CDR2 FQGTGA. V dropped 1 base and J dropped 8 bases, with 11 bases sitting between them. CDR3 length equals 13 residues. The DNA for the CDR3 is TGTGCCAGCAGCTTAAGGGGGGCATACGGCTACACCTTC. This encodes CASSLRGAYGYTF.

The CDR3 coding sequence is TGTGCCAGCAGTTCGGACAGGGGCAATCAGCCCCAGCATTTT. This translates into CASSSDRGNQPQHF. The genes are TRBV2 and TRBJ1-5, with 8 bases identical to TRBD1. The germline V gene encodes CDR1 SNHLY and CDR2 FYNNEI. V lost 5 bases to trimming and J lost 2 bases; unmatched junction nucleotides: 2. This CDR3 spans 14 amino acids. The full variable domain, with the rest looked up from reference TRBV2 and TRBJ1-5, is EPEVTQTPSHQVTQMGQEVILRCVPISNHLYFYWYRQILGQKVEFLVSFYNNEISEKSEIFDDQFSVERPDGSNFTLKIRSTKLEDSAMYFCASSSDRGNQPQHFGDGTRLSIL.

This clone was seen a few times. A junction boundary mismatches the germline segment, possibly from a read error. The rearrangement links TRBV7-9 to TRBJ1-2; D uncertain. This CDR3 has 8 residues. Per germline, CDR1 SEHNR and CDR2 FQNEAQ (reference sequence). The CDR3 loop is CASSLNIF. CDR3 sequence (DNA): TGTGCCAGCAGCTTAAATATCTTC.

This chain uses TRBV28 with TRBJ2-3; 8 bases agree with TRBD2. V shed 8 bases and J 0 bases; nucleotides not matched to a gene: 7. Germline lookup yields CDR1 MDHEN and CDR2 SYDVKM. CDR3 length: 15 residues. The CDR3 bases are TGTGCCAGCGGGAGGTCTAGCGGGAGCACAGATACGCAGTATTTT. Encoded protein: CASGRSSGSTDTQYF.

V gene TRBV6-5 combines with J gene TRBJ1-5; D not resolved. The CDR3 totals 15 residues. With 0 bases removed from V and 3 bases from J, the gap between germline ends came to 9 bases. Germline V gene lookup returns CDR1 MNHEY and CDR2 SVGAGI. The CDR3 reads CASSYSSGYNQPQHF. The CDR3 coding sequence is TGTGCCAGCAGTTACTCTTCGGGATACAATCAGCCCCAGCATTTT.

The chain is built from TRBV2 and TRBJ1-1, with D unresolved. Trimming removed 5 bases from V and 6 bases from J, with 13 bases in between. The V gene's germline CDR1 is SNHLY and CDR2 FYNNEI. The CDR3 is 13 amino acids. This chain's CDR3 is CASSNRPGAEAFF. The CDR3 bases are TGTGCCAGCAGTAATAGACCCGGCGCTGAAGCTTTCTTT.

The chain combines TRBV3-1 (or the pseudogene TRBV3-2) with TRBJ2-1, with 9 bases aligning to TRBD2. Losses at the gene ends were 6 bases for V and 14 bases for J; bases not matched to a gene: 5. This CDR3 region has 11 residues. Germline V gene sequence: CDR1 LGHDT, CDR2 YNNKEL (reference sequence). The DNA of the CDR3 is TGTGCCAGCAGAGCGGGGGGAAGGGAGTTCTTC. It is translated as CASRAGGREFF.

The V and J genes are TRBV20-1 and TRBJ2-4; D gene unclear. This CDR3 is 11 amino acids long. Germline CDR1 and CDR2: DFQATT and SNEGSKA (reference sequence). Trimming shortened V by 4 bases and J by 9 bases, and 10 bases separated the two germline ends. CDR3 sequence: CSAIDRAIQYF. The CDR3 nucleotides are TGCAGTGCTATTGATAGAGCCATTCAGTACTTC.

This rearrangement joins TRBV18 to TRBJ2-7; weak D call: TRBD1 (5 bases). Trimming removed 0 bases from V and 5 bases from J, with 11 bases in between. Germline values: CDR1 KGHSH, CDR2 LQKENI. CDR3 length equals 14 residues. The DNA for the CDR3 is TGTGCCAGCTCACCACCCGGCAGGGCCCACGAGCAGTACTTC. It specifies CASSPPGRAHEQYF.

The chain recombines TRBV6-5 with TRBJ1-4; unclear D gene. In germline, CDR1 is MNHEY, CDR2 SVGAGI. The CDR3 contains 14 residues. With 5 bases removed from V and 7 bases from J, the gap between germline ends came to 14 bases. The CDR3 is CASSTTHWGEKLFF. Here the CDR3 DNA reads TGTGCCAGCAGTACAACCCACTGGGGTGAAAAACTGTTTTTT.

This chain links TRBV19 with TRBJ2-5, with TRBD1 as a possible D gene (5 bases). V shed 3 bases and J shed 7 bases, with 12 bases lying between them. Germline V CDR1 and CDR2: LNHDA, SQIVND (reference sequence). CDR3 length: 13 amino acids. CDR3: CASSMQGVGTQYF. Here the CDR3 DNA reads TGTGCCAGTAGTATGCAAGGGGTTGGGACCCAGTACTTC.

This chain uses TRBV2 with TRBJ1-5; D gene unclear. Trimming left V 4 bases short and J 7 bases short, with 14 bases between. CDR1 is SNHLY and CDR2 is FYNNEI in the germline V gene. CDR3 length: 14 residues. The CDR3 region is CASSALEANQPQHF. The CDR3 DNA sequence: TGTGCCAGCAGTGCATTGGAGGCTAACCAGCCCCAGCATTTT.

This clone showed up just a few times. The chain links TRBV5-1 to TRBJ2-7, with D maybe TRBD2 (6 bases). This CDR3 region has 14 residues. CDR1 SGHRS and CDR2 YFSETQ come from the germline V gene. V was trimmed by 0 bases and J by 5 bases, leaving 12 bases between them. Here the CDR3 reads CASSLEPASDEQYF. The CDR3 DNA reads TGCGCCAGCAGCTTGGAACCGGCTAGCGACGAGCAGTACTTC.

The V call is TRBV7-6, the J call TRBJ1-4; a weak D match, TRBD1 (6 bases). CDR1 and CDR2 from the germline V gene are SGHVS and FNYEAQ. V lost 5 bases and J lost 8, with 15 bases in between. The CDR3 sequence is 14 residues long. The CDR3: CASSPRGAREKLFF. The CDR3 bases are TGTGCCAGCAGCCCCCGGGGGGCACGGGAAAAACTGTTTTTT.

The gene calls are TRBV15 and TRBJ1-6; 7 nucleotides match TRBD1. The CDR3 consists of 16 residues. V trimming: 3 bases; J trimming: 7 bases; junction bases outside the gene matches: 9. Germline CDR1 and CDR2: LNHNV and YYDKDF (reference sequence). CDR3 in DNA: TGTGCCACCAGCAGGGATCTCGGGACAGAGAATTCACCCCTCCACTTT. Amino acid sequence: CATSRDLGTENSPLHF.

This clone was picked up one time. This chain links TRBV19 with TRBJ2-1; TRBD1 agrees at 11 bases. The ends lost 5 bases at V and 7 bases at J; junction bases unmatched: 13. The V gene's germline CDR1 is LNHDA and CDR2 SQIVND (reference sequence). This CDR3 has 17 amino acids. CDR3 sequence: CASSPNTGTGGRNEQFF. CDR3 sequence (DNA): TGTGCCAGTAGTCCCAATACTGGGACAGGGGGTCGGAATGAGCAGTTCTTC.

The V and J genes are TRBV5-1 and TRBJ2-3, with 7 bases identical to TRBD1. The germline gives CDR1 SGHRS, CDR2 YFSETQ. The CDR3 runs 13 residues. The J segment lost 4 bases and the V segment lost 5 bases, leaving 4 bases of the junction unmatched. CDR3 in DNA: TGCGCCAGCAGACGACAGGGCTCAGATACGCAGTATTTT. Its translation is CASRRQGSDTQYF.

The chain combines TRBV2 with TRBJ2-6; D not resolved. CDR3 length: 11 amino acids. The ends were cut back, 8 bases at V and 1 base at J, with 0 bases in the middle. The germline gives CDR1 SNHLY, CDR2 FYNNEI. The DNA of the CDR3 is TGTGCCAGCTCTGGGGCCAACGTCCTGACTTTC. Protein: CASSGANVLTF.

The J gene is TRBJ1-2, the V gene TRBV28; D is ambiguous. In germline, CDR1 is MDHEN, CDR2 SYDVKM. This CDR3 contains 14 residues. Trimming stripped 5 bases from V and 3 bases from J, with 13 bases between. The CDR3 is CASSRLDKDYGYTF. The CDR3 DNA reads TGTGCCAGCAGTAGACTAGACAAGGACTATGGCTACACCTTC.